Listed below are T cell receptor beta chains from one sample, sequenced in a study of T cell responses to AZD1222 COVID-19 vaccine. Sequencing was performed with immunoSEQ multiplex PCR; in TCRdb, only in-frame clones are kept and a portion is missing. This table has 170,000 or so clones, about nine tenths appearing once. This specimen was peripheral blood, taken on day 0 of AZD1222 vaccination. These receptors all come from an adult in good health. The CDR3 runs from the conserved cysteine through the conserved F or W. The order of the fields is J gene, clone size, V gene, D gene, CDR3 DNA, CDR3 protein. A D gene is named only where the DNA matches it firmly. Clone size is given for some rows only: seen once, a few or many times, or a class if the clone is expanded.

TRBJ2-3 | NA | TRBV4-2 | TRBD2 | TGTGCCAGCAGCCAAGGACTAGCGGGAAGCCTTACAGATACGCAGTATTTT | CASSQGLAGSLTDTQYF
TRBJ1-2 | NA | TRBV28 | TRBD1 | TGTGCCAGCAGTTTATGGGGGGACAGGGAAGTTGGCTACACCTTC | CASSLWGDREVGYTF
TRBJ1-1 | NA | TRBV5-1 | TRBD1 | TGCGCCAGCAGCTTGGAAGGGGGCGCAGACACTGAAGCTTTCTTT | CASSLEGGADTEAFF
TRBJ2-5 | NA | TRBV27 | NA | TGTGCCAGCAGTTCCTCCCGGGGACAAGGCCAAGAGACCCAGTACTTC | CASSSSRGQGQETQYF
TRBJ2-2 | NA | TRBV30 | NA | TGTGCCTGGAGTACGTCAGGGATGACCGGGGAGCTGTTTTTT | CAWSTSGMTGELFF
TRBJ1-1 | NA | TRBV19 | NA | TGTGCCAGTAGTAGGAGCCGATTCCAGGGGATCAGGTCGAACACTGAAGCTTTCTTT | CASSRSRFQGIRSNTEAFF
TRBJ2-3 | NA | TRBV13 | NA | TGTGCCAGCAGCCCCAGACTAGTCGAATATACGCAGTATTTT | CASSPRLVEYTQYF
TRBJ2-7 | NA | TRBV4-2 | TRBD1 | TGTGCCAGCAGCCAAGATTCGGGGACAGGGGGTTACGAGCAGTACTTC | CASSQDSGTGGYEQYF
TRBJ1-3 | NA | TRBV9 | TRBD1 | TGTGCCAGCAGCGTGGCCGGGACAGGGGGCTTCGGAAACACCATATATTTT | CASSVAGTGGFGNTIYF
TRBJ1-1 | NA | TRBV21-1 | NA | TGTGCCAGCAGCAAAGGGGTTAGGGACAGAAAGAACACTGAAGCTTTCTTT | CASSKGVRDRKNTEAFF
TRBJ1-4 | NA | TRBV27 | TRBD1 | TGTGCCAGCAGTTTCGACAGGGGGCATGAAAAACTGTTTTTT | CASSFDRGHEKLFF
TRBJ2-1 | NA | TRBV7-2 | TRBD2 | TGTGCCAGCAGCTTAGGAGGGACTACGGGCAATGAGCAGTTCTTC | CASSLGGTTGNEQFF
TRBJ1-2 | NA | TRBV10-3 | TRBD1 | TGTGCCATCAGTGAGCGCTCCGGACAGGGGGCCCCCTTGGCTAACTATGGCTACACCTTC | CAISERSGQGAPLANYGYTF
TRBJ2-1 | NA | TRBV28 | TRBD2 | TGTGCCAGCAGTCCGGGAGGGACGACCTACAATGAGCAGTTCTTC | CASSPGGTTYNEQFF
TRBJ1-3 | NA | TRBV6-5 | TRBD1 | TGTGCCAGCAGTCGAACAGGGGCTGGAAACACCATATATTTT | CASSRTGAGNTIYF
TRBJ1-4 | NA | TRBV27 | NA | TGTGCCAGCAGTAGACGACCCGGGACTAATGAAAAACTGTTTTTT | CASSRRPGTNEKLFF
TRBJ2-7 | NA | TRBV30 | TRBD1 | TGTGCCTGGGGGGACAGCCCTTCTCGGGAGCAGTACTTC | CAWGDSPSREQYF
TRBJ2-5 | NA | TRBV2 | NA | TGTGCCAGCAGTGAAGGGGAGACCCAGTACTTC | CASSEGETQYF
TRBJ1-3 | NA | TRBV7-8 | NA | TGTGCCAGCAGCGCGACTGGGGGCTCCTACTCTGGAAACACCATATATTTT | CASSATGGSYSGNTIYF
TRBJ2-2 | NA | TRBV5-6 | TRBD1 | TGTGCCAGCAGCTCCGGGACAGGGGGGAACACCGGGGAGCTGTTTTTT | CASSSGTGGNTGELFF
TRBJ1-2 | NA | TRBV4-1 | TRBD1 | TGCGCCAGCAGCCAAGAAGGGACAGGGGAGGCTAACTATGGCTACACCTTC | CASSQEGTGEANYGYTF
TRBJ1-2 | once | TRBV2 | NA | TGTGCCAGCAGTGAAGTAGCAGGGTTGGGGGGAGGCTACACCTTC | CASSEVAGLGGGYTF